This T cell receptor (beta chain) is from a study of OX40 agonist ivuxolimab in advanced cancers. The method was immunoSEQ multiplex PCR; TCRdb's version includes in-frame clones alone and lacks a portion of them. Among about 75,000 clones, under 95% were seen once, and the ten largest hold more than 0.3%. The CDR3 is made up of 17 amino acids. Unmatched junction bases numbered 8, after V lost 2 bases and J lost 6 bases. The germline V gene encodes CDR1 SGDLS and CDR2 YYNGEE. This rearrangement joins TRBV9 to TRBJ2-2; the match to TRBD2 covers 12 bases. The sample here was CD4+ or CD8+ T cells sorted from blood, taken in a trial of the OX40 agonist ivuxolimab. This TCR was sampled from an adult with an advanced solid tumor such as melanoma, head and neck, liver or kidney cancer. CDR3 sequence: CASSVGLAGSEPGELFF. CDR3 DNA: TGTGCCAGCAGCGTTGGACTAGCGGGGTCTGAGCCCGGGGAGCTGTTTTTT.